This T cell receptor beta chain originates from a study of T cells in Graves' hyperthyroidism and ophthalmopathy. The CDR3 totals 12 residues. Germline loops: CDR1 SGHAT, CDR2 FQNNGV. V lost 8 bases to trimming and J lost 6 bases; unmatched junction nucleotides: 6. The investigators amplified TCR beta CDR3 regions from RNA transcripts. RT-PCR in the first round (using the HTBI primer set) targeted the TCR CDR3. TCRdb re-derived calls from the multiplex PCR reads in MiXCR, one entry per CDR3 protein. The table shows 610,000 or so distinct CDR3 sequences, with around 45% occurring only once. The source material was peripheral blood or thyroid tissue (not recorded which). This clonotype originated in a woman younger than 30 with Graves' hyperthyroidism. The chain uses TRBV11-2 and TRBJ1-2, with 7 bases identical to TRBD1. As DNA, the CDR3 is TGTGCCAGCCCCACAGGGGATCATGGCTACACCTTC. Translated, it gives CASPTGDHGYTF.